This TCR beta chain was recorded in a study of PD-L1 blockade in urothelial cancer. Across the study: Males with bladder-origin urothelial cancer made up about 90% of the roughly 29 patients. Blood samples contained a median roughly 150,000 T cells.

Libraries were prepared by immunoSEQ multiplex PCR; TCRdb keeps only in-frame clonotypes and omits some of them. The table includes around 70,000 clones, around four fifths detected once. Germline CDR1 reads SSHAT; CDR2 reads FNYEAQ (reference sequence). CDR3 length: 15 amino acids. J lost 2 bases, V lost 2 bases, and 2 bases had no gene match. In regard to this clone: The antigen is unknown.

Study observations and caveats: At the 3-week point, tumor-associated blood clones expanded more in durable-benefit patients.

The TCR comes from a man in his sixties or seventies with urothelial cancer. Source: PBMCs, taken around atezolizumab (anti-PD-L1) treatment. The chain carries TRBV7-7 and TRBJ2-1; 8 nucleotides align to TRBD2. CDR3 amino acids: CASSLSGSAYNEQFF. Written as DNA, the CDR3 is TGTGCCAGCAGCTTAAGCGGGAGTGCCTACAATGAGCAGTTCTTC.